This T cell receptor (beta chain) was recorded in a study of regulatory T cells in long-lasting Graves disease. Building the TCR beta libraries relied on iRepertoire HTBI primers, and CDR3 regions underwent Arm-PCR. TCRdb processed the multiplex PCR reads anew with MiXCR; each CDR3 protein has one entry. Of about 430,000 distinct CDR3 sequences listed, under 25% are singletons. The sample's time point: persistent/refractory GD, antithyroid drugs over 5 years with positive TRAb. Construction of the TCR library relied on RNA isolated from PBMCs. The CDR3 has 13 amino acids. Trimming removed 4 bases from V and 3 bases from J, with 9 bases in between. Germline V CDR1 and CDR2: SEHNR, FQNEAQ (reference sequence).

This receptor was taken from a female donor with Graves disease. The rearrangement links TRBV7-9 to TRBJ1-1; no clear D gene. Sequencing was performed on peripheral blood mononuclear cells (PBMCs), taken when the disease was refractory, from a patient treated with antithyroid drugs. CDR3 in DNA: TGTGCCAGCAGCTACCTGACGGACACTGAAGCTTTCTTT. Protein: CASSYLTDTEAFF.